This T cell receptor (beta chain) was obtained from a study of CD8+ T cells in alopecia areata. Details on this clone: Its antigen remains unidentified.

Investigators sorted PBMCs to obtain both CD4+ and CD8+ T cells. Overall study results and limits: In lesional scalp, particularly from alopecia totalis/universalis, clonality was higher than in normal scalp. Possibly as an HLA-related effect, TCR sharing across patients appeared less clear than in mice. Tissue-resident alphabeta T cells belonging to normal skin likewise get sequenced within scalp specimens.

Germline loops: CDR1 LGHNA, CDR2 YNFKEQ. This CDR3 is built from 15 residues. Between the trimmed V and J ends, which lost 8 bases and 5 bases, there was a span of 21 bases. The authors extracted RNA and reverse transcribed it into cDNA as the sequencing template. The repertoire was sequenced with immunoSEQ multiplex PCR; TCRdb's copy has only in-frame clones and lacks some. The sample lists some 200,000 clones, about 61% occurring once. The specimen was CD8+ T cells sorted from blood. This sequence joins TRBV4-2 and TRBJ2-5; a possible D gene is TRBD2 (5 bases). This clonotype was sampled from a human donor in good health. CDR3 sequence: CASGLHHASLETQYF. CDR3 sequence (DNA): TGTGCCAGCGGACTGCACCACGCCAGTCTGGAGACCCAGTACTTC.